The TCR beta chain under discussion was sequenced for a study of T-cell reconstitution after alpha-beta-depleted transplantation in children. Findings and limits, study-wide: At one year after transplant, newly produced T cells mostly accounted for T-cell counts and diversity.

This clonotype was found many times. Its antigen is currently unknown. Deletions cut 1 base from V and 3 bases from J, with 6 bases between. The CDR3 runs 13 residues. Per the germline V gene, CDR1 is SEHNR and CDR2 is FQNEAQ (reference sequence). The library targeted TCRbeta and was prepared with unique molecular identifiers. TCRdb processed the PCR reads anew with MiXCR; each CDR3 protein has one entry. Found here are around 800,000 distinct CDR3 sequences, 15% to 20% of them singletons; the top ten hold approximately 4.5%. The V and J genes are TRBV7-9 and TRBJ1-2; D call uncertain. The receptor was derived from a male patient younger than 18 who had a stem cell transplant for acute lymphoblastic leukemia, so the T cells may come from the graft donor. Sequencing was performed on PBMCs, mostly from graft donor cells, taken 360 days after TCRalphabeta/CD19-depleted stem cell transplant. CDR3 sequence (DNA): TGTGCCAGCAGCTTAGGCCCGTACTATGGCTACACCTTC. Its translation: CASSLGPYYGYTF.